The 21 T cell receptor beta chains listed next were all sequenced from one sample in a study of T cell clonotyping in hematopoietic cell transplantation. The time point is: recipient sample about 28 days before transplant, after cytoreduction. Profiling relied on immunoSEQ multiplex PCR, and the TCRdb table lists in-frame clones only, not all of them. Here the sample spans tens of thousands of clones, approximately 94% being singletons. The sample here was peripheral blood mononuclear cells, taken before stem cell transplant. Source of these receptors: a man in his fifties with acute myeloid leukemia. Some clones in this sample may be carry-over from other donors' samples.

The gene calls are TRBV7-2 and TRBJ2-5, with D perhaps TRBD1 (5 bases). The CDR3 has 12 amino acids. V was shortened by 5 bases and J by 5 bases, with 9 bases between the two germline ends. CDR1 and CDR2 from the germline V gene are SGHTA and FQGNSA. This CDR3 reads CASSRGWETQYF. The CDR3 DNA reads TGTGCCAGCAGCAGGGGTTGGGAGACCCAGTACTTC.

The chain is built from TRBV9 and TRBJ1-5; D is undetermined. This CDR3 comprises 15 residues. Germline V CDR1 and CDR2: SGDLS, YYNGEE. V was trimmed by 5 bases and J by 2 bases, leaving 14 bases between them. The CDR3 nucleotides are TGTGCCAGCAGTTCCGGGGTGGGTGGCAATCAGCCCCAGCATTTT. Translation: CASSSGVGGNQPQHF.

Only one count was recorded for this clone. The rearrangement uses TRBV7-2 and TRBJ2-7; perhaps TRBD1 as D (6 bases). The CDR3 sequence is 14 residues long. Germline V gives CDR1 SGHTA, CDR2 FQGNSA. With 2 bases removed from V and 3 bases from J, the gap between germline ends came to 11 bases. The CDR3 here is CASSLRRDNYEQYF. For the CDR3, the DNA is TGTGCCAGCAGCTTAAGAAGGGACAACTACGAGCAGTACTTC.

This chain connects TRBV28 to TRBJ1-1; TRBD1 agrees at 8 bases. Unmatched junction bases numbered 6, after V lost 3 bases and J lost 3 bases. Germline loops: CDR1 MDHEN, CDR2 SYDVKM. The CDR3 length is 15 residues. This chain's CDR3 is CASSFTGGLDTEAFF. The CDR3 coding sequence is TGTGCCAGCAGTTTCACAGGGGGTCTTGACACTGAAGCTTTCTTT.

This clone was detected only a few times. The J gene is TRBJ2-7, the V gene TRBV7-9; 7 nucleotides align to TRBD2. With 5 bases clipped from V and 5 bases from J, the junction kept 15 bases outside the gene matches. The germline V gene has CDR1 SEHNR and CDR2 FQNEAQ (reference sequence). The CDR3 is 16 amino acids. The CDR3 here is CASSPRPASGVNEQYF. CDR3 nucleotides: TGTGCCAGCAGCCCCCGGCCAGCGAGCGGGGTTAACGAGCAGTACTTC. The full variable domain, its missing parts supplied by reference TRBV7-9 and TRBJ2-7, is DTGVSQNPRHKITKRGQNVTFRCDPISEHNRLYWYRQTLGQGPEFLTYFQNEAQLEKSRLLSDRFSAERPKGSFSTLEIQRTEQGDSAMYLCASSPRPASGVNEQYFGPGTRLTVT.

This clone was recorded a few times. The chain is built from TRBV6-5 and TRBJ1-2; 12 bases agree with TRBD1. The germline gives CDR1 MNHEY, CDR2 SVGAGI. The trim removed 6 bases at V and 4 bases at J, leaving 6 bases unmatched. The CDR3 extends over 15 amino acids. The CDR3 DNA is TGTGCCAGCAGCTTGGGACAGGGGGCGGGCTATGGCTACACCTTC. Translation gives CASSLGQGAGYGYTF.

The chain links TRBV5-8 to TRBJ2-3; D is ambiguous. The CDR3 extends over 12 amino acids. In germline, CDR1 is SGHTS, CDR2 YDEGEE. Trimming cost V 1 base and J 4 bases, with 4 bases left between them. The CDR3 is CASSLFPDTQYF. CDR3 sequence (DNA): TGTGCCAGCAGCTTGTTTCCAGATACGCAGTATTTT.

The CDR3 DNA reads as TGTGCCAGCAGTGCGGACAGGGGGCGGATAGAGACCCAGTACTTC. It specifies CASSADRGRIETQYF. The V and J genes are TRBV6-6 and TRBJ2-5; 11 nucleotides line up with TRBD1. With 5 bases clipped from V and 4 bases from J, the junction kept 6 bases outside the gene matches. The V gene's germline CDR1 is MNHNY and CDR2 SVGAGI (reference sequence). The CDR3 extends over 15 amino acids.

The chain uses TRBV7-2 and TRBJ1-5, with D unresolved. The CDR3 covers 14 residues. Germline lookup yields CDR1 SGHTA and CDR2 FQGNSA. V dropped 2 bases and J dropped 0 bases, with 5 bases sitting between them. The CDR3 spells CASSLLHSNQPQHF. The CDR3 coding sequence is TGTGCCAGCAGCTTACTACATAGCAATCAGCCCCAGCATTTT. The whole variable domain, remainder taken from reference TRBV7-2 and TRBJ1-5, is GAGVSQSPSNKVTEKGKDVELRCDPISGHTALYWYRQSLGQGLEFLIYFQGNSAPDKSGLPSDRFSAERTGGSVSTLTIQRTQQEDSAVYLCASSLLHSNQPQHFGDGTRLSIL.

This chain uses TRBV2 with TRBJ1-5, with D maybe TRBD1 (6 bases). From germline, CDR1 is SNHLY and CDR2 FYNNEI. Trimming stripped 6 bases from V and 9 bases from J, with 24 bases between. The CDR3 sequence is 16 residues long. The CDR3 protein is CASRDPGGPGGWPQHF. The CDR3 bases are TGTGCCAGCAGGGACCCCGGGGGCCCGGGGGGGTGGCCCCAGCATTTT.

The DNA of the CDR3 is TGTGCCAGCAGCCCGGGGTACAGCGGATTGGGGGCTTTCTTT. It specifies CASSPGYSGLGAFF. The rearrangement links TRBV7-9 to TRBJ1-1; no clear D gene. The germline V gene has CDR1 SEHNR and CDR2 FQNEAQ (reference sequence). There are 14 residues in the CDR3. V was trimmed by 5 bases and J by 11 bases, leaving 21 bases between them.

The chain joins TRBV5-1 to TRBJ1-5, with D possibly TRBD1 on 5 matching bases. CDR1 is SGHRS, CDR2 YFSETQ, per germline. The V end was cut by 9 bases, the J end by 5 bases, with 21 bases between. The CDR3 has 15 amino acids. The CDR3 nucleotides are TGCGCCACCCTTCTCTTGGTCAGGGAGGATCAGCCCCAGCATTTT. It yields the protein CATLLLVREDQPQHF.

J is TRBJ1-4 and V is TRBV23-1; D not certain. TRBV23-1 is sorted into the ORF group, with uncertain function. Trimming took 3 bases from V and 11 from J, leaving 4 bases between them. CDR3 length: 10 amino acids. The CDR3 sequence is CASSQGKLFF. The CDR3 nucleotides read TGCGCCAGCAGTCAGGGGAAACTGTTTTTT.

J is TRBJ2-3 and V is TRBV9, with TRBD2 identical over 7 bases. Losses at the gene ends were 0 bases for V and 4 bases for J; bases not matched to a gene: 2. Germline V gene data show CDR1 as SGDLS and CDR2 as YYNGEE. This CDR3 has 14 residues. This CDR3 reads CASSVGAGADTQYF. The CDR3 nucleotides are TGTGCCAGCAGCGTAGGTGCGGGGGCAGATACGCAGTATTTT. Filled out from reference TRBV9 and TRBJ2-3, the complete variable domain reads DSGVTQTPKHLITATGQRVTLRCSPRSGDLSVYWYQQSLDQGLQFLIQYYNGEERAKGNILERFSAQQFPDLHSELNLSSLELGDSALYFCASSVGAGADTQYFGPGTRLTVL.

By sample fraction, this clone is medium-sized. The chain has TRBV20-1 and TRBJ1-2; D call uncertain. The V end lost 6 bases, the J end lost 8 bases, and 10 bases lay between the germline ends. CDR3 length: 10 residues. Germline V CDR1 and CDR2: DFQATT, SNEGSKA (reference sequence). The CDR3 protein is CSAPTIGYTF. DNA of the CDR3: TGCAGTGCCCCCACCATAGGCTACACCTTC.

This clone came up once. The genes are TRBV5-1 and TRBJ2-7, with a possible D match to TRBD2 (6 bases). Germline lookup yields CDR1 SGHRS and CDR2 YFSETQ. The CDR3 totals 13 residues. Trimming stripped 4 bases from V and 4 bases from J, with 12 bases between. The CDR3 DNA sequence: TGCGCCAGCAGCCCGGCGGGGCCGTACGAGCAGTACTTC. This translates into CASSPAGPYEQYF.

The V and J genes are TRBV6-1 and TRBJ1-2; D is ambiguous. This CDR3 has 14 residues. Trimming left V 1 base short and J 5 bases short, with 11 bases between. Looked up from germline, CDR1 is MNHNS and CDR2 is SASEGT. The CDR3 sequence: CASSEVRTEYGYTF. DNA for the CDR3: TGTGCCAGCAGTGAAGTAAGGACGGAATATGGCTACACCTTC.

As concerns this clone: Additional DNA sequences in this sample encode the identical CDR3. The V and J genes are TRBV30 and TRBJ2-7; D is perhaps TRBD1 or TRBD2 (5 bases each). The CDR3 sequence is 15 residues long. The germline CDR1 and CDR2 sequences are GTSNPN and SVGIG (reference sequence). V lost 3 bases and J lost 7, with 22 bases in between. The CDR3 is CAWSRNGHPGEEQYF. CDR3 DNA: TGTGCCTGGAGCCGAAATGGACACCCTGGGGAGGAGCAGTACTTC. Filled out from reference TRBV30 and TRBJ2-7, the complete variable domain reads SQTIHQWPATLVQPVGSPLSLECTVEGTSNPNLYWYRQAAGRGLQLLFYSVGIGQISSEVPQNLSASRPQDRQFILSSKKLLLSDSGFYLCAWSRNGHPGEEQYFGPGTRLTVT.

The chain's CDR3 is CASSVAETGGSEEQYF. CDR3 coding DNA: TGTGCCAGCAGCGTAGCTGAGACAGGGGGGAGTGAGGAGCAGTACTTC. The J gene is TRBJ2-7, the V gene TRBV9, with 9 nucleotides matching TRBD1. Germline lookup yields CDR1 SGDLS and CDR2 YYNGEE. Trimming took 0 bases from V and 7 from J; bases not matched to a gene: 11. The CDR3 contains 16 residues.

The J gene is TRBJ2-2, the V gene TRBV5-1; 11 positions match TRBD2. This CDR3 spans 17 amino acids. Germline CDR1 and CDR2: SGHRS and YFSETQ. Trimming at V came to 2 bases and at J to 1 base, leaving 4 bases not matched to a gene. CDR3 nucleotide sequence: TGCGCCAGCAGCTTATACGGACTAGCGGGGAACACCGGGGAGCTGTTTTTT. This translates into CASSLYGLAGNTGELFF.

This clone was seen just once. This rearrangement joins TRBV4-3 to TRBJ1-4; D possibly corresponds to TRBD1 (5 bases). Germline V gene lookup returns CDR1 LGHNA and CDR2 YSLEER. The V end lost 1 base, the J end lost 0 bases, and 12 bases lay between the germline ends. CDR3 size: 17 residues. CDR3 sequence: CASSQVVQGATNEKLFF. In nucleotides, the CDR3 is TGCGCCAGCAGCCAAGTCGTCCAGGGTGCAACTAATGAAAAACTGTTTTTT.